This record covers a single T cell receptor beta chain. This CDR3 has 14 amino acids. V shed 4 bases and J 7 bases; nucleotides not matched to a gene: 4. From germline, CDR1 is MDHEN and CDR2 SYDVKM. This sample was included in a study of blood T cell repertoires in COVID-19. Study in general: Acute and convalescent COVID-19 specimens originated in the United States, Italy and Spain.

Participant age was roughly 18 to 90 years, and participants resided in approximately 24 US areas. Participants classified as exposed had met a COVID-19 case within 2 weeks before study entry. In the study's own analysis: Reference gene primer amplification yielded estimated nucleated cell counts. Only in-frame clones appear in the TCRdb table, and some are missing; sequencing was by immunoSEQ multiplex PCR. V, J and clone size are taken as reported in that table, and D and trimming were inferred from the DNA itself. The sample records fewer than 250,000 clones, roughly four fifths being singletons.

The chain has TRBV28 and TRBJ1-6; 7 bases are a match to TRBD1. The receptor comes from a woman in her 40s who had been exposed to COVID-19. Sequencing input: PBMCs or T cells enriched from blood (not recorded which). The CDR3 is CASSSGTANSPLHF. As DNA, the CDR3 is TGTGCCAGCAGTTCGGGGACAGCGAATTCACCCCTCCACTTT. Full variable domain (remainder filled in from reference TRBV28 and TRBJ1-6): DVKVTQSSRYLVKRTGEKVFLECVQDMDHENMFWYRQDPGLGLRLIYFSYDVKMKEKGDIPEGYSVSREKKERFSLILESASTNQTSMYLCASSSGTANSPLHFGNGTRLTVT.